One T cell receptor beta chain is described in this entry. The data are from a study of CD8+ T cells in alopecia areata. Treatment in this sample: oral pan-JAK inhibitor, 5-10 mg twice daily. CDR3 length: 16 residues. V was cut by 1 base and J by 1 base, with 11 bases left in between. Germline V gene sequence: CDR1 SGDLS, CDR2 YYNGEE. Extracted RNA was reverse transcribed into cDNA, the sequencing template. The repertoire was sequenced with immunoSEQ multiplex PCR; TCRdb's copy has only in-frame clones and lacks some. The data contain approximately 140,000 clones, around four fifths of them singletons.

The TCR originated in a human donor with alopecia areata. The source was CD8+ T cells sorted from blood, collected at week 4, from a patient treated with tofacitinib. The V call is TRBV9, the J call TRBJ2-2; tentative D call: TRBD2 (6 bases). The chain's CDR3 is CASSVIIGGNTGELFF. The CDR3 DNA reads as TGTGCCAGCAGCGTAATTATCGGGGGGAACACCGGGGAGCTGTTTTTT.